The T cell receptor (beta chain) under discussion was sequenced for a study of CD8+CD57+ T cells in acquired aplastic anemia. Study-wide results and caveats: Approximately 30 was the count of CD8+ CDR3 sequences that patients shared with controls.

The V gene's germline CDR1 is LNHNV and CDR2 YYDKDF (reference sequence). V was pared by 0 bases and J by 8 bases, with 10 bases of the junction left unmatched. The CDR3 is made up of 16 amino acids. This clonotype was counted many times. Its specificity is not known. Genomic DNA, the template, was used for profiling of the TCR beta VDJ and CDR3. TCRdb used MiXCR to reprocess the reads, holding one entry per CDR3 protein. The sample lists a few hundred thousand distinct CDR3 sequences; roughly 35% were seen once. The source is a human donor in good health, serving as a control. The chain joins TRBV15 to TRBJ1-2; 9 nucleotides match TRBD1. The sample taken for sequencing was sorted CD4+, CD8+, or CD8+CD57+ T cells (not recorded which) from PBMCs. CDR3 sequence: CATSREQGASVEGYTF. In DNA form, the CDR3 reads TGTGCCACCAGCAGAGAACAGGGGGCCTCAGTTGAAGGCTACACCTTC.